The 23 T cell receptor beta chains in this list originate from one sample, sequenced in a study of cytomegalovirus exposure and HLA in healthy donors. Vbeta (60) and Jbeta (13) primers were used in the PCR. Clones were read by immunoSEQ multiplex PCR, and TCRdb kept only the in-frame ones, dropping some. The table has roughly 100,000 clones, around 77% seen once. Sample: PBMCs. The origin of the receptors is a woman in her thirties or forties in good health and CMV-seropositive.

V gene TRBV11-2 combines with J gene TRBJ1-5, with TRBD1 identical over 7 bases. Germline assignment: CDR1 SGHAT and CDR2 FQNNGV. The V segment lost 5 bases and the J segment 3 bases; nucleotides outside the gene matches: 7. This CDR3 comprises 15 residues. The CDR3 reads CASSTRTGFNQPQHF. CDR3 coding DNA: TGTGCCAGCAGCACCAGGACAGGATTCAATCAGCCCCAGCATTTT.

CDR3 protein: CASSLIAGGSYEQYF. The CDR3 bases are TGCGCCAGCAGCTTGATAGCGGGGGGCTCCTACGAGCAGTACTTC. The gene calls are TRBV5-1 and TRBJ2-7; 10 positions match TRBD2. J was trimmed by 0 bases and V by 1 base; bases with no gene match: 1. CDR3 size: 15 residues. The germline V gene has CDR1 SGHRS and CDR2 YFSETQ.

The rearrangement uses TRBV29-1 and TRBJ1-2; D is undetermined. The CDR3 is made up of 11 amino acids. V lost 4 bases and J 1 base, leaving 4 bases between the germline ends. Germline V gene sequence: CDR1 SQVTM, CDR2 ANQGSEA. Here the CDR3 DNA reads TGCAGCGTTGGCAGTAACTATGGCTACACCTTC. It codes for CSVGSNYGYTF.

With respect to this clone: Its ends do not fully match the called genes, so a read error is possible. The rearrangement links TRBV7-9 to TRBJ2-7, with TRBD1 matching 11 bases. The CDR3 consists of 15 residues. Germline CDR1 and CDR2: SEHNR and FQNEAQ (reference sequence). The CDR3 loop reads CSSSLMGQGAYEQYF. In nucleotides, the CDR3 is TGTTCCAGCAGCTTAATGGGACAGGGGGCCTACGAGCAGTACTTC.

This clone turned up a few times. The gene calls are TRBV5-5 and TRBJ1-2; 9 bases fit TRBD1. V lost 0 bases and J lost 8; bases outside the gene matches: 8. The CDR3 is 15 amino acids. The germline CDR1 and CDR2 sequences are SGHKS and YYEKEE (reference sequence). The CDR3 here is CASSLGTGVLRGYTF. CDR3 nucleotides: TGTGCCAGCAGCTTGGGGACAGGGGTGCTGAGGGGCTACACCTTC.

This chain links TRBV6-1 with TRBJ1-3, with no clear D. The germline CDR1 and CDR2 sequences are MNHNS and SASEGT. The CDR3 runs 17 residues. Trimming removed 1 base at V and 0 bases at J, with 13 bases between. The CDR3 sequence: CASSEDLGSYSGNTIYF. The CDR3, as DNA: TGTGCCAGCAGTGAAGATCTAGGGAGTTACTCTGGAAACACCATATATTTT.

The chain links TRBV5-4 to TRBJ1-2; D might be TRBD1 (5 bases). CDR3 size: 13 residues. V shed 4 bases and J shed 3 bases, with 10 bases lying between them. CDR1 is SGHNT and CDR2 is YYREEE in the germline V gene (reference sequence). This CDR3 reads CASSRQTDYGYTF. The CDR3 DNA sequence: TGTGCCAGCAGCCGACAGACTGACTATGGCTACACCTTC. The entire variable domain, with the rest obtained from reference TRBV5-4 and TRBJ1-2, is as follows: ETGVTQSPTHLIKTRGQQVTLRCSSQSGHNTVSWYQQALGQGPQFIFQYYREEENGRGNFPPRFSGLQFPNYSSELNVNALELDDSALYLCASSRQTDYGYTFGSGTRLTVV.

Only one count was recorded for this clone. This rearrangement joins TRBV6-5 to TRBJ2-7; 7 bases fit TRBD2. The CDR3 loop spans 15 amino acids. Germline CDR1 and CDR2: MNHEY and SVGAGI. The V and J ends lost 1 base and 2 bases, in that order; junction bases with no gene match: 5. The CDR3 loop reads CASSYFAGDAYEQYF. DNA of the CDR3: TGTGCCAGCAGTTACTTTGCGGGAGATGCCTACGAGCAGTACTTC.

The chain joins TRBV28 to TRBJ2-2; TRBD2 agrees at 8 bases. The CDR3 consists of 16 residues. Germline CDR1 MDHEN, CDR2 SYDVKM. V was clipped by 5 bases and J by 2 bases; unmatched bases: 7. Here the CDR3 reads CASSNPSGLNTGELFF. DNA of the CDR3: TGTGCCAGCAGTAATCCTAGCGGGCTCAACACCGGGGAGCTGTTTTTT. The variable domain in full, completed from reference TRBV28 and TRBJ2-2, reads DVKVTQSSRYLVKRTGEKVFLECVQDMDHENMFWYRQDPGLGLRLIYFSYDVKMKEKGDIPEGYSVSREKKERFSLILESASTNQTSMYLCASSNPSGLNTGELFFGEGSRLTVL.

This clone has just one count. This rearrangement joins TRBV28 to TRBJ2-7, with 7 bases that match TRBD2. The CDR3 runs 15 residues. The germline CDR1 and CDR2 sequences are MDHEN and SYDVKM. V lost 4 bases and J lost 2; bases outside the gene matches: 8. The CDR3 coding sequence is TGTGCCAGCAGTTCACCGGGACGGGGGGCCTACGAGCAGTACTTC. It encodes CASSSPGRGAYEQYF.

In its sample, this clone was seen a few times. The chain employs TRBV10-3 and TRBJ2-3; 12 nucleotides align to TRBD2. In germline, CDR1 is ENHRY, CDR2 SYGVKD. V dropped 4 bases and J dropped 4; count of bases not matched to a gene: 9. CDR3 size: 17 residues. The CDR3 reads CAISGTGTSGFADTQYF. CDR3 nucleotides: TGTGCCATCAGTGGGACCGGGACTAGCGGGTTTGCAGATACGCAGTATTTT.

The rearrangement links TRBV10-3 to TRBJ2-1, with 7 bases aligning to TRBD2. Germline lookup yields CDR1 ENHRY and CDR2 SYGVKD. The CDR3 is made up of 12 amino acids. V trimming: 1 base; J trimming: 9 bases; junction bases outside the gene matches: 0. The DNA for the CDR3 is TGTGCCATCAGTGAGTGGGGGGGTGAGCAGTTCTTC. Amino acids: CAISEWGGEQFF.

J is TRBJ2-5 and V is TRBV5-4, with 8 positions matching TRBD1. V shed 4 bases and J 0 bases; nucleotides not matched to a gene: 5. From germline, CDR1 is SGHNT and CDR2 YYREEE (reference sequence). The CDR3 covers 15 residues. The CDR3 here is CASSLGQGYQETQYF. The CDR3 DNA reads TGTGCCAGCAGCCTCGGACAGGGCTACCAAGAGACCCAGTACTTC.

The CDR3 sequence is CASSLFGGEGGTDTQYF. The CDR3 nucleotides are TGTGCCAGCAGTTTATTCGGCGGTGAGGGGGGCACAGATACGCAGTATTTT. The V call is TRBV27, the J call TRBJ2-3; maybe TRBD1 (6 bases). This CDR3 has 17 residues. V dropped 1 base and J dropped 1 base, with 15 bases sitting between them. CDR1 and CDR2 (germline): MNHEY, SMNVEV (reference sequence).

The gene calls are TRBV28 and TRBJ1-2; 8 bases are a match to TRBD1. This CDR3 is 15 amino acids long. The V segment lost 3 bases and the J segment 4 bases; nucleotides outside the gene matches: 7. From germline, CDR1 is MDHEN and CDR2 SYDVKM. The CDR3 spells CASSFGIRGLYGYTF. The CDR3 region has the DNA TGTGCCAGCAGTTTTGGGATCAGGGGGCTCTATGGCTACACCTTC.

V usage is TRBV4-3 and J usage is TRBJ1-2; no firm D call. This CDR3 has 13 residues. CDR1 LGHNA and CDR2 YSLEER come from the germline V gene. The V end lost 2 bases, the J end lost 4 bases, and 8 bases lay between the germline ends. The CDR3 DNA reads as TGCGCCAGCAGCCAAAGGGAGGGCTATGGCTACACCTTC. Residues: CASSQREGYGYTF.

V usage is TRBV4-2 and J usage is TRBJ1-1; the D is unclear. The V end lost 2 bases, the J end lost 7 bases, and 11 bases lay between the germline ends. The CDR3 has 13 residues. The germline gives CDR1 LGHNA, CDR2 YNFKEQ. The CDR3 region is CASSQPPRDEAFF. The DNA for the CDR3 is TGTGCCAGCAGCCAACCGCCCCGAGATGAAGCTTTCTTT.

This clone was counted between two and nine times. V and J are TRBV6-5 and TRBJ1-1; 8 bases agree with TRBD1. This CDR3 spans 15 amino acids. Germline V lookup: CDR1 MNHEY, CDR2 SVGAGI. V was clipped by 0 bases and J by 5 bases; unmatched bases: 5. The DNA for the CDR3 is TGTGCCAGCAGTTACTCTGACAGGGGAGTGACTGAAGCTTTCTTT. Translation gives CASSYSDRGVTEAFF.

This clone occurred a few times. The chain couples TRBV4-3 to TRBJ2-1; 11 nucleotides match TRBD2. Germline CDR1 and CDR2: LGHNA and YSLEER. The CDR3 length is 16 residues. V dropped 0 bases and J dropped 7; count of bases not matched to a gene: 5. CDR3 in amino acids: CASSQDRLAGSNEQFF. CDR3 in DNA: TGCGCCAGCAGCCAAGATCGACTAGCGGGGTCTAATGAGCAGTTCTTC.

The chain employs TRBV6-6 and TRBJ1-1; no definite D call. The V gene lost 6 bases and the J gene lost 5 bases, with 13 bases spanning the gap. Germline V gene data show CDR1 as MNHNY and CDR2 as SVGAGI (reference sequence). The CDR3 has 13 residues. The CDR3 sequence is CASSRGVGTEAFF. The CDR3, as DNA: TGTGCCAGCAGCCGGGGAGTAGGGACTGAAGCTTTCTTT.

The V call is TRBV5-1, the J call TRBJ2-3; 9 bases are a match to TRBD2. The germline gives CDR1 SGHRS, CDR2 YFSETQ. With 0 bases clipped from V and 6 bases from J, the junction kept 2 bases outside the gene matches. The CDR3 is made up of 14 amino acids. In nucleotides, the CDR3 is TGCGCCAGCAGCTTGGCTAGCGGGGTGGATACGCAGTATTTT. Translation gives CASSLASGVDTQYF.

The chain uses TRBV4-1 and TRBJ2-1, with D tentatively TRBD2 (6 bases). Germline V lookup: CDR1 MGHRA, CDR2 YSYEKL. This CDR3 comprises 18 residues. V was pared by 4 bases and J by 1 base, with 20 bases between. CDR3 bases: TGCGCCAGCAGCCCCGGGGGTAGCGCGGGAAGGTCCTACAATGAGCAGTTCTTC. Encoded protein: CASSPGGSAGRSYNEQFF.

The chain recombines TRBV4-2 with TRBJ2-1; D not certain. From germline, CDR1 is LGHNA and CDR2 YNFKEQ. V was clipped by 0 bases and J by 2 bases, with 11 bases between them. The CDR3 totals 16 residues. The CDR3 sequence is CASSQEDGLAYNEQFF. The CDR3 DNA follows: TGTGCCAGCAGCCAAGAAGACGGTCTAGCCTACAATGAGCAGTTCTTC.